Here is one T cell receptor (beta chain) with its context. The data stem from a study of blood T cell repertoires in COVID-19. Authors' analysis steps: Reference gene primer amplification yielded estimated nucleated cell counts. Data came from immunoSEQ multiplex PCR; TCRdb stores just in-frame clones and leaves some out. V and J calls and clone size are copied from that table; D and trimming were computed from the DNA. Among over 100,000 clones listed, about 87% were seen once. The CDR3 contains 16 residues. Germline loops: CDR1 SGHAT, CDR2 FQNNGV. Trimming took 3 bases from V and 1 from J, leaving 15 bases between them.

Material for sequencing was peripheral blood. The TCR was taken from a man between 45 and 60 years old with acute or convalescent COVID-19. J is TRBJ1-1 and V is TRBV11-2; TRBD1 might be the D (6 bases). CDR3 loop: CASSFGGGQRNTEAFF. CDR3 nucleotides: TGTGCCAGCAGCTTTGGCGGGGGACAAAGGAACACTGAAGCTTTCTTT. Supplemented by reference TRBV11-2 and TRBJ1-1, the full variable domain reads EAGVAQSPRYKIIEKRQSVAFWCNPISGHATLYWYQQILGQGPKLLIQFQNNGVVDDSQLPKDRFSAERLKGVDSTLKIQPAKLEDSAVYLCASSFGGGQRNTEAFFGQGTRLTVV.